Listed below are T cell receptor beta chains from one sample, sequenced in a study of shared clonotypes between healthy human individuals. The data were produced by immunoSEQ multiplex PCR, yet TCRdb's version contains in-frame clones alone and is incomplete. The sample includes about 2.3 million clones, under 95% of them seen just once. Specimen: naive CD4+ T cells from PBMCs. The receptors come from a young man in good health. Some clones in this sample may be carry-over from other donors' samples. The CDR3 runs from the conserved cysteine through the conserved F or W. D genes are given only for firm matches.

v_gene	d_gene	j_gene	CDR3aa
TRBV28	-	TRBJ2-7	CASSSSYEQYF
TRBV6-1	-	TRBJ1-3	CASRADGNTIYF
TRBV4-1	TRBD2	TRBJ2-2	CASSRGLAGGGELFF
TRBV28	-	TRBJ2-1	CASSFRWNEQFF
TRBV9	-	TRBJ2-1	CASSVGGNRLFF
TRBV7-9	-	TRBJ1-1	CASSSAGPLEAFF
TRBV5-1	-	TRBJ2-2	CASSLSDTGELFF
TRBV6-5	-	TRBJ2-1	CASSFPSWALQEQFF
TRBV29-1	TRBD2	TRBJ2-1	CSERGLAAGNEQFF
TRBV27	TRBD2	TRBJ2-5	CASSLVGGWETQYF
TRBV4-1	TRBD1	TRBJ1-4	CASSKGQGGSEKLFF
TRBV30	-	TRBJ1-1	CAWSRGANTEAFF
TRBV7-2	-	TRBJ1-4	CASSWREVRLSGKLFF
TRBV7-9	TRBD1	TRBJ2-5	CASSLATGVETQYF
TRBV2	-	TRBJ1-1	CASSDGPEVAFF
TRBV2	-	TRBJ2-3	CASSDITDTQYF
TRBV7-2	-	TRBJ2-5	CASSLVVRETQYF
TRBV7-2	-	TRBJ2-5	CASSLVAGGETQYF
TRBV18	TRBD1	TRBJ1-1	CASSPGRQGGNTEAFF
TRBV5-4	TRBD1	TRBJ1-4	CASSSRDRTNEKLFF
TRBV27	TRBD2	TRBJ2-3	CASSFSGRASSTDTQYF
TRBV15	TRBD1	TRBJ2-7	CATSRDGGTGAYEQYF
TRBV5-1	TRBD2	TRBJ2-2	CASSLVASSGLGGTGELFF
TRBV2	-	TRBJ2-1	CASSLEASYNEQFF
TRBV7-2	TRBD1	TRBJ2-7	CASSLASGQTSYEQYF
TRBV6-6	-	TRBJ1-5	CASSYSSVGNQPQHF
TRBV9	-	TRBJ1-5	CASSVESGSGQQHF